A single sample is the source of the 2 T cell receptor beta chains below, sequenced in a study of blood T cell repertoires in COVID-19. TCRdb's table, derived via immunoSEQ multiplex PCR, lists solely in-frame clones and lacks some. The sample carries about 230,000 clones, 81% recorded once. Sequenced: peripheral blood. These receptors originate from a woman of 80 years or more with acute or convalescent COVID-19.

This clone was detected only once. The chain couples TRBV25-1 to TRBJ2-1; 10 bases are shared with TRBD2. The CDR3 runs to 17 residues. CDR1 and CDR2 (germline): MGHDK, SYGVNS. V trimming: 4 bases; J trimming: 1 base; junction bases outside the gene matches: 7. The DNA of the CDR3 is TGTGCCAGCAGTGGGGTAGCGGGGGGTCCATCCTACAATGAGCAGTTCTTC. As protein: CASSGVAGGPSYNEQFF.

The gene calls are TRBV28 and TRBJ2-2, with 9 positions matching TRBD1. Germline V gene sequence: CDR1 MDHEN, CDR2 SYDVKM. V shed 6 bases and J 6 bases; nucleotides not matched to a gene: 8. This CDR3 spans 15 amino acids. The CDR3 spells CASRAPGTGSGELFF. As DNA, the CDR3 is TGTGCCAGCAGGGCCCCCGGGACAGGGTCCGGGGAGCTGTTTTTT.